What follows are 24 T cell receptor beta chains derived from one specimen sequenced in a study of blood T cell repertoires in COVID-19. TCRdb keeps only in-frame clones here, not all; method: immunoSEQ multiplex PCR. The sample lists approximately 410,000 clones, 86% seen once, with over 1.3% in the top ten. The specimen was peripheral blood. The receptors were gathered from a woman between 25 and 40 years old with active or convalescent COVID-19.

The CDR3 sequence is CASLNGDTEAFF. The CDR3, as DNA: TGTGCCAGCCTTAACGGTGACACTGAAGCTTTCTTT. The V gene is TRBV19, the J gene TRBJ1-1; D call uncertain. Trimming stripped 9 bases from V and 3 bases from J, with 11 bases between. This CDR3 spans 12 amino acids. Germline V gene sequence: CDR1 LNHDA, CDR2 SQIVND (reference sequence). Full variable domain (missing parts from reference TRBV19 and TRBJ1-1): DGGITQSPKYLFRKEGQNVTLSCEQNLNHDAMYWYRQDPGQGLRLIYYSQIVNDFQKGDIAEGYSVSREKKESFPLTVTSAQKNPTAFYLCASLNGDTEAFFGQGTRLTVV.

The rearrangement links TRBV5-4 to TRBJ1-2, with unresolved D. The CDR3 runs to 13 residues. CDR1 and CDR2 (germline): SGHNT, YYREEE (reference sequence). Trimming took off 0 bases at V and 7 bases at J, with 10 bases between the two ends. The chain's CDR3 is CASSLAGVPGYTF. The DNA for the CDR3 is TGTGCCAGCAGCTTGGCCGGGGTCCCTGGCTACACCTTC.

The chain carries TRBV2 and TRBJ1-4; D perhaps matches TRBD1 (6 bases). The CDR3 extends over 14 amino acids. Germline CDR1 is SNHLY and CDR2 is FYNNEI. The V end was cut by 2 bases, the J end by 8 bases, with 12 bases between. The CDR3 bases are TGTGCCAGCAGTGAAACAGGGTTCGGCGAAAAACTGTTTTTT. Its translation is CASSETGFGEKLFF.

The chain recombines TRBV3-1 (or the pseudogene TRBV3-2) with TRBJ2-2, with 7 bases identical to TRBD1. CDR1 is LGHDT and CDR2 is YNNKEL in the germline V gene (reference sequence). This CDR3 region has 15 residues. The J segment lost 6 bases and the V segment lost 3 bases, leaving 7 bases of the junction unmatched. The DNA of the CDR3 is TGTGCCAGCAGCCACCCCTCAGGGGGAGCCGGGGAGCTGTTTTTT. Protein product: CASSHPSGGAGELFF.

This clone was observed a single time. The rearrangement joins TRBV5-8 to TRBJ2-5; tentatively, D is TRBD2 (5 bases). Germline V gives CDR1 SGHTS, CDR2 YDEGEE. CDR3 size: 14 residues. V dropped 4 bases and J dropped 4 bases, with 14 bases sitting between them. In nucleotides, the CDR3 is TGTGCCAGCAGCAATTACGAGGGATTAGAGACCCAGTACTTC. Its protein is CASSNYEGLETQYF.

This clone appeared a single time. This chain connects TRBV13 to TRBJ2-7; TRBD1 agrees at 10 bases. The germline gives CDR1 PRHDT, CDR2 FYEKMQ (reference sequence). V shed 5 bases and J 4 bases; nucleotides not matched to a gene: 14. CDR3 length: 17 amino acids. For the CDR3, the DNA is TGTGCCAGCAGCCGGACAGGGGGTAGTCCGATCGAATACGAGCAGTACTTC. This sequence encodes CASSRTGGSPIEYEQYF.

This clone appeared a single time. The chain couples TRBV7-2 to TRBJ1-6, with D perhaps TRBD1 (5 bases). V lost 5 bases and J lost 8, with 16 bases in between. The germline V gene has CDR1 SGHTA and CDR2 FQGNSA. The CDR3 is 15 amino acids. The CDR3 bases are TGTGCCAGCAGCACGGGGACCCGGAGGGATTCACCCCTCCACTTT. Protein: CASSTGTRRDSPLHF.

The chain is built from TRBV18 and TRBJ1-1, with 9 bases identical to TRBD1. CDR3 length equals 14 residues. The germline CDR1 and CDR2 sequences are KGHSH and LQKENI. V lost 3 bases and J lost 5; bases outside the gene matches: 4. The CDR3 reads CASSPTGGGTEAFF. DNA of the CDR3: TGTGCCAGCTCACCGACAGGGGGGGGAACTGAAGCTTTCTTT.

The chain carries TRBV20-1 and TRBJ1-1; 8 nucleotides align to TRBD1. Unmatched junction bases numbered 6, after V lost 6 bases and J lost 0 bases. The CDR3 contains 14 residues. The germline gives CDR1 DFQATT, CDR2 SNEGSKA (reference sequence). The CDR3 protein is CSASNRGLNTEAFF. The CDR3 DNA sequence: TGCAGTGCAAGTAACAGGGGGTTGAACACTGAAGCTTTCTTT.

The chain employs TRBV5-1 and TRBJ1-4; TRBD1 is a possible D gene (5 bases). V shed 3 bases and J shed 6 bases, with 15 bases lying between them. The V gene's germline CDR1 is SGHRS and CDR2 YFSETQ. This CDR3 is 15 amino acids long. Here the CDR3 reads CASSSARGGDEKLFF. CDR3 nucleotides: TGCGCCAGCAGCTCAGCGCGGGGCGGAGATGAAAAACTGTTTTTT.

This clone has only one observation. V usage is TRBV4-1 and J usage is TRBJ2-7; TRBD2 aligns across 7 bases. This CDR3 contains 16 residues. The V gene end was trimmed by 5 bases and the J gene end by 6 bases; junction bases not matched to a gene: 16. The germline gives CDR1 MGHRA, CDR2 YSYEKL. The chain's CDR3 is CASSSPPSGQGGEQYF. Written as DNA, the CDR3 is TGCGCCAGCAGCTCCCCTCCTAGCGGCCAGGGTGGCGAGCAGTACTTC.

This chain connects TRBV6-5 to TRBJ2-5; 12 bases agree with TRBD1. The CDR3 covers 15 residues. CDR1 and CDR2 from the germline V gene are MNHEY and SVGAGI. J gave up 5 bases and V 2 bases, and 3 bases lay outside the gene matches. The CDR3 nucleotides are TGTGCCAGCAGTTACGGGACAGGGGGCGTTGAGACCCAGTACTTC. Residues: CASSYGTGGVETQYF.

The chain recombines TRBV6-5 with TRBJ1-2; 7 bases fit TRBD1. The V and J ends lost 2 bases and 6 bases, in that order; junction bases with no gene match: 3. The germline V gene has CDR1 MNHEY and CDR2 SVGAGI. The CDR3 totals 13 residues. This CDR3 reads CASSYQGGHGYTF. The CDR3 region has the DNA TGTGCCAGCAGTTACCAGGGGGGTCATGGCTACACCTTC.

The chain uses TRBV27 and TRBJ1-3; D unresolved. Germline CDR1 reads MNHEY; CDR2 reads SMNVEV (reference sequence). CDR3 size: 14 residues. V dropped 6 bases and J dropped 1 base, with 10 bases sitting between them. The CDR3 sequence: CASSSRLSGNTIYF. CDR3 coding DNA: TGTGCCAGCAGCTCTCGTCTTTCTGGAAACACCATATATTTT.

The chain has TRBV4-1 and TRBJ2-4; tentatively, D is TRBD2 (6 bases). The CDR3 runs to 15 residues. In germline, CDR1 is MGHRA, CDR2 YSYEKL. Trimming cost V 0 bases and J 8 bases, with 14 bases left between them. The CDR3 nucleotides read TGCGCCAGCAGCCAAGACCTAGCGTACCTCGACATTCAGTACTTC. Protein product: CASSQDLAYLDIQYF.

This chain uses TRBV7-9 with TRBJ2-2; maybe TRBD1 (6 bases). Germline V gene sequence: CDR1 SEHNR, CDR2 FQNEAQ (reference sequence). The CDR3 is made up of 15 amino acids. Trimming pared 5 bases from V and 4 bases from J, leaving 14 bases between. CDR3 DNA: TGTGCCAGCAGCCCAATGGGGACAATCACCGGGGAGCTGTTTTTT. Encoded protein: CASSPMGTITGELFF.

This clone occurred once. The CDR3 nucleotides read TGTGCCAGCAGCGTAGACCCACTAGCGGCAGATACGCAGTATTTT. Protein: CASSVDPLAADTQYF. The rearrangement joins TRBV9 to TRBJ2-3; 8 bases fit TRBD2. Looked up from germline, CDR1 is SGDLS and CDR2 is YYNGEE. V trimming: 0 bases; J trimming: 4 bases; junction bases outside the gene matches: 4. The CDR3 runs 15 residues. Using reference TRBV9 and TRBJ2-3 for the parts outside the CDR3, the full variable domain is DSGVTQTPKHLITATGQRVTLRCSPRSGDLSVYWYQQSLDQGLQFLIQYYNGEERAKGNILERFSAQQFPDLHSELNLSSLELGDSALYFCASSVDPLAADTQYFGPGTRLTVL.

The genes are TRBV19 and TRBJ1-5; 10 positions match TRBD1. Germline V CDR1 and CDR2: LNHDA, SQIVND (reference sequence). The CDR3 sequence is 14 residues long. The trim removed 5 bases at V and 8 bases at J, leaving 6 bases unmatched. Here the CDR3 DNA reads TGTGCCAGTAGTTTGGGACAGGGGAATGAGCCCCAGCATTTT. It codes for CASSLGQGNEPQHF.

The chain combines TRBV7-2 with TRBJ2-7; 7 positions agree with TRBD2. This CDR3 region has 15 residues. Germline V gene sequence: CDR1 SGHTA, CDR2 FQGNSA. J gave up 2 bases and V 5 bases, and 9 bases lay outside the gene matches. The chain's CDR3 is CASSPTSPRPYEQYF. In nucleotides, the CDR3 is TGTGCCAGCAGCCCGACTAGCCCTCGGCCCTACGAGCAGTACTTC.

As for this clone: Other DNA sequences in this sample translate to the same CDR3. The chain employs TRBV6-5 and TRBJ2-7; 7 nucleotides align to TRBD1. V dropped 6 bases and J dropped 0; count of bases not matched to a gene: 2. The germline gives CDR1 MNHEY, CDR2 SVGAGI. This CDR3 has 13 residues. The CDR3 sequence is CASSRQGSYEQYF. CDR3 DNA sequence: TGTGCCAGCAGCAGACAGGGCTCCTACGAGCAGTACTTC.

The CDR3, as DNA: TGTGCCATCAGTGTAGAGAATTCGGACACTGAAGCTTTCTTT. This sequence encodes CAISVENSDTEAFF. The chain couples TRBV10-3 to TRBJ1-1, with D unresolved. This CDR3 has 14 residues. Germline V lookup: CDR1 ENHRY, CDR2 SYGVKD. V was clipped by 4 bases and J by 3 bases, with 12 bases between them.

The chain employs TRBV10-3 and TRBJ1-2; the match to TRBD1 covers 9 bases. This CDR3 has 14 amino acids. The J segment lost 8 bases and the V segment lost 4 bases, leaving 8 bases of the junction unmatched. From germline, CDR1 is ENHRY and CDR2 SYGVKD. This CDR3 reads CAISGTQGAEGYTF. CDR3 DNA: TGTGCCATCAGTGGTACACAGGGGGCGGAAGGCTACACCTTC.

The chain carries TRBV29-1 and TRBJ2-7; D is possibly TRBD1 (7 bases). The CDR3 runs 13 residues. The V gene lost 6 bases and the J gene lost 5 bases, with 17 bases spanning the gap. Per the germline V gene, CDR1 is SQVTM and CDR2 is ANQGSEA. Here the CDR3 reads CSVATGPGDEQYF. The CDR3 nucleotides read TGCAGCGTGGCGACAGGGCCGGGGGACGAGCAGTACTTC.

The chain recombines TRBV19 with TRBJ2-1; TRBD2 matches at 7 bases. Per the germline V gene, CDR1 is LNHDA and CDR2 is SQIVND (reference sequence). V trimming: 0 bases; J trimming: 9 bases; junction bases outside the gene matches: 14. CDR3 length: 17 amino acids. In DNA form, the CDR3 reads TGTGCCAGTAGTATAGATCGGGGCGGGAGTAACGGAATTGAGCAGTTCTTC. It encodes CASSIDRGGSNGIEQFF.